This T cell receptor beta chain was captured in a study of intratumoral heterogeneity in liver cancer. Each tumour sample represents a distinct, spatially separated region of the hepatocellular carcinoma nodule. Profiling relied on immunoSEQ multiplex PCR, and the TCRdb table lists in-frame clones only, not all of them. The table shows approximately 3,600 clones, with roughly 45% occurring only once. The CDR3 has 15 residues. Germline-derived CDR1 and CDR2 are MGHRA and YSYEKL. Unmatched junction bases numbered 6, after V lost 3 bases and J lost 5 bases. The sample consisted of tumor tissue, taken before any cancer treatment. The chain recombines TRBV4-1 with TRBJ1-5, with TRBD1 matching over 8 bases. The TCR sequence derives from a man between 65 and 85 years old with hepatocellular carcinoma. The CDR3: CASSHPDREDQPQHF. Here the CDR3 DNA reads TGCGCCAGCAGCCACCCGGACAGGGAGGATCAGCCCCAGCATTTT.